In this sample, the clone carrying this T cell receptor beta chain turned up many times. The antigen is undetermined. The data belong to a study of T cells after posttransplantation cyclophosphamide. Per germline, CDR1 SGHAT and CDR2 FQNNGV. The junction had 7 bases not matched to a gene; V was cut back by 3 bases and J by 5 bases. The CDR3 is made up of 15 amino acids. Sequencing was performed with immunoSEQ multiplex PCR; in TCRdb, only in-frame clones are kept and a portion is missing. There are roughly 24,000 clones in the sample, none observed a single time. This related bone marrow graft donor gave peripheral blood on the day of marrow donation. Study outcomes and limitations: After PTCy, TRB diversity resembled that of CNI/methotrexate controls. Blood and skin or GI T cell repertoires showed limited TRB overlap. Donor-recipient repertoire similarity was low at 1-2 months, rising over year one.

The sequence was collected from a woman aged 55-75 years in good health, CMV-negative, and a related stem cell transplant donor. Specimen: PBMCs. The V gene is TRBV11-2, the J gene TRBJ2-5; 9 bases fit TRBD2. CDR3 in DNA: TGTGCCAGCAGCTTTTCGGCGGGAGGGCTGGAGACCCAGTACTTC. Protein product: CASSFSAGGLETQYF.